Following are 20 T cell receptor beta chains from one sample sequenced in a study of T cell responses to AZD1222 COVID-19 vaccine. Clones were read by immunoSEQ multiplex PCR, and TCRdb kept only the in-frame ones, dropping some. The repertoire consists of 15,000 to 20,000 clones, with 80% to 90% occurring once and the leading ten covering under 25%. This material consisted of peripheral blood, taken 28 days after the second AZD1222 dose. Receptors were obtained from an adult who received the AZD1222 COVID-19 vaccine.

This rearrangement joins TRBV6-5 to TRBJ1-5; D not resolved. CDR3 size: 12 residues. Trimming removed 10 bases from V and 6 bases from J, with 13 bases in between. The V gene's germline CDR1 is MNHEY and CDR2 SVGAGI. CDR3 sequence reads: CAITDLTQPQHF. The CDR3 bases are TGTGCCATCACCGACCTGACTCAGCCCCAGCATTTT.

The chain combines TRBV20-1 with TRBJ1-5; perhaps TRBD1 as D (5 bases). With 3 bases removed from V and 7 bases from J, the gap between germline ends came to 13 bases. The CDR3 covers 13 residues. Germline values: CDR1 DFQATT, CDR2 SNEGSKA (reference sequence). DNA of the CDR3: TGCAGTGCTAGTGGGCAGGGAGGCCAGCCCCAGCATTTT. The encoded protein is CSASGQGGQPQHF.

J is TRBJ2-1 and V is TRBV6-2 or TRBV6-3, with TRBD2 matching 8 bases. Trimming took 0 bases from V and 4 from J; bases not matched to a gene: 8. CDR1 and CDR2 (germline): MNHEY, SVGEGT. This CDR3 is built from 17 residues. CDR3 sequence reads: CASSYSTGGSGYNEQFF. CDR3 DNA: TGTGCCAGCAGTTACTCGACGGGGGGGTCGGGTTACAATGAGCAGTTCTTC.

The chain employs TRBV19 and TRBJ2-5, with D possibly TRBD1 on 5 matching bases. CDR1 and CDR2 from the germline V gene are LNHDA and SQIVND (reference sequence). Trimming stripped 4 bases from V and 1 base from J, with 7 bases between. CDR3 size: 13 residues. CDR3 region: CASSRTTQETQYF. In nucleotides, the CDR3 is TGTGCCAGTAGTAGGACAACCCAAGAGACCCAGTACTTC.

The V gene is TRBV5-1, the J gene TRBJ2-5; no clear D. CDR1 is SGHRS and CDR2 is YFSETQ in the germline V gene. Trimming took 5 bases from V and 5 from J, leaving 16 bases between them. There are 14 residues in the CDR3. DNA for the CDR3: TGCGCCAGCAGACCCGGCCCCGAGGAGGAGACCCAGTACTTC. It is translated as CASRPGPEEETQYF.

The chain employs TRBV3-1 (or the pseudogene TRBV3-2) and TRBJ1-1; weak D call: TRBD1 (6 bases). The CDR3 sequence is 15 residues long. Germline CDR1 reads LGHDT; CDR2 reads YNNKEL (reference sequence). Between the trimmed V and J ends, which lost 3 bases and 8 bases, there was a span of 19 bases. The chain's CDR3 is CASSHRQAQGREAFF. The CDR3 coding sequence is TGTGCCAGCAGCCACCGACAGGCGCAGGGTCGAGAAGCTTTCTTT.

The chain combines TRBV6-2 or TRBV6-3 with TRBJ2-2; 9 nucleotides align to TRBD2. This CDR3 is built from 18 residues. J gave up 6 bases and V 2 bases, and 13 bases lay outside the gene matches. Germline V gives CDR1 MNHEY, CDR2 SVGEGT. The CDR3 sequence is CASSYRTSGRYNAGELFF. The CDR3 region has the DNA TGTGCCAGCAGTTACCGAACTAGCGGGCGGTATAACGCCGGGGAGCTGTTTTTT.

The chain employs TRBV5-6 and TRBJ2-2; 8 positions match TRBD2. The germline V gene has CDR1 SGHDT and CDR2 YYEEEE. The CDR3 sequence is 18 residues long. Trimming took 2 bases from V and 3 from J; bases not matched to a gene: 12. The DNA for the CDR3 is TGTGCCAGCAGCTTTTTGTTGAGCGGGGGAGGACACACCGGGGAGCTGTTTTTT. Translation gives CASSFLLSGGGHTGELFF.

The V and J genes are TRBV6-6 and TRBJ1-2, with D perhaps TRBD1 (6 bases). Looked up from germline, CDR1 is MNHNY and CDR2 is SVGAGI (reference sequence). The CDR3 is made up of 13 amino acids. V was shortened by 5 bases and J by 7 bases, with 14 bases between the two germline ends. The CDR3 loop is CASSVDRFSGYTF. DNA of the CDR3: TGTGCCAGCAGTGTGGACAGATTCAGTGGCTACACCTTC.

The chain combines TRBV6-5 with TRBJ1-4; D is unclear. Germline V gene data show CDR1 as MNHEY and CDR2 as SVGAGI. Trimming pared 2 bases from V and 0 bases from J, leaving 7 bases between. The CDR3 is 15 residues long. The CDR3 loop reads CASSYEGSTNEKLFF. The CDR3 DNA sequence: TGTGCCAGCAGTTACGAGGGATCAACTAATGAAAAACTGTTTTTT.

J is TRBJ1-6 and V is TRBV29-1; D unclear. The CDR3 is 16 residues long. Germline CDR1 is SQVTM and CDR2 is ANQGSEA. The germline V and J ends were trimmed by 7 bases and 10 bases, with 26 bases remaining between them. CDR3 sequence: CSAAPRGRAVRSPLHF. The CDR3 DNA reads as TGCAGCGCAGCCCCGCGGGGAAGGGCGGTTCGATCACCCCTCCACTTT.

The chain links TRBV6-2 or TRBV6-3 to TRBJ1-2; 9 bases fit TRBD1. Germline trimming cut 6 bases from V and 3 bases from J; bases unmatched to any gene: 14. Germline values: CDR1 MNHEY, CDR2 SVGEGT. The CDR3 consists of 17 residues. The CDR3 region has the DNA TGTGCCAGCAGCTCCCGACCCGGACAGGGGAGACACTATGGCTACACCTTC. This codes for CASSSRPGQGRHYGYTF.

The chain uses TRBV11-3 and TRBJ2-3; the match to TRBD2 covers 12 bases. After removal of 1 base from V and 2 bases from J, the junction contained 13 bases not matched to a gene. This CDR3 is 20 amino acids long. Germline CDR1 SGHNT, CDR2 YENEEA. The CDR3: CASSLGLSLAGGQTTDTQYF. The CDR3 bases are TGTGCCAGCAGCTTAGGGTTGTCCCTAGCGGGGGGGCAAACCACAGATACGCAGTATTTT.

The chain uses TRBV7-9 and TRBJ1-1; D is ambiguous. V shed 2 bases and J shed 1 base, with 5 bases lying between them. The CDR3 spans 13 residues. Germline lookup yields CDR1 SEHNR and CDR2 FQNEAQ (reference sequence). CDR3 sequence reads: CASSLLGNTEAFF. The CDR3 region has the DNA TGTGCCAGCAGCTTACTGGGGAACACTGAAGCTTTCTTT.

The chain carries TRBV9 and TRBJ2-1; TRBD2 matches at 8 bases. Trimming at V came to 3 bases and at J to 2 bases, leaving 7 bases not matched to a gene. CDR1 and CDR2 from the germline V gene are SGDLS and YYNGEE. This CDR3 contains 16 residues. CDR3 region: CASSASLAGTYNEQFF. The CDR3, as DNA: TGTGCCAGCAGCGCCTCGCTAGCGGGTACCTACAATGAGCAGTTCTTC.

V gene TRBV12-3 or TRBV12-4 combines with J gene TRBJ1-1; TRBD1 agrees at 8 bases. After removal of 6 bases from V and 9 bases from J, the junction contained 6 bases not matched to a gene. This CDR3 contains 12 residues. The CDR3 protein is CASSSQGAKAFF. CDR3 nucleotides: TGTGCCAGCAGCTCTCAGGGGGCCAAAGCTTTCTTT.

The CDR3 bases are TGTGCCAGCTCACCAACCGGGACAGGTAGCAATCAGCCCCAGCATTTT. Protein product: CASSPTGTGSNQPQHF. This rearrangement joins TRBV18 to TRBJ1-5, with 8 nucleotides matching TRBD1. Trimming cost V 2 bases and J 0 bases; bases outside gene matches: 3. The CDR3 has 16 amino acids. Germline CDR1 KGHSH, CDR2 LQKENI.

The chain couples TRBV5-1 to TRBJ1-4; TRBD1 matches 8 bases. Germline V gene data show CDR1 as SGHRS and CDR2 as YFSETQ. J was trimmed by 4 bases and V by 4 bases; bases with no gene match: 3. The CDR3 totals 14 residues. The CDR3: CASSPGQVNEKLFF. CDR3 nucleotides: TGCGCCAGCAGCCCGGGACAGGTTAATGAAAAACTGTTTTTT.

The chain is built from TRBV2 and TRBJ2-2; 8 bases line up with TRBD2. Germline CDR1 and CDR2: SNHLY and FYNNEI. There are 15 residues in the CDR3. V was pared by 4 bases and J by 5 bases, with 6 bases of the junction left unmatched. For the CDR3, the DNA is TGTGCCAGCAGTGGGCTAGCGGGCGGTACCGGGGAGCTGTTTTTT. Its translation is CASSGLAGGTGELFF.

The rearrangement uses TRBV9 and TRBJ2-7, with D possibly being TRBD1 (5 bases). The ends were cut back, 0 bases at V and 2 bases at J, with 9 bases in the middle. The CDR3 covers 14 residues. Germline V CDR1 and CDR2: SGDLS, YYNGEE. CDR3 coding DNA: TGTGCCAGCAGCGTAGATCCGACAGCCTACGAGCAGTACTTC. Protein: CASSVDPTAYEQYF.